This record covers a single TCR beta chain. Its antigen is unidentified. This specimen comes from a study of lymphopenia after photon versus proton radiotherapy. Assay used: immunoSEQ multiplex PCR; TCRdb lists only in-frame clones, some missing. Among 60,000 to 75,000 clones listed, approximately 90% were seen once. Findings and limits, study-wide: Under photons, naive T cells and diversity fell while effector/memory populations rose. Survival link was tested only in deceased patients; proton benefit remains a possibility.

The TCR originated in a man older than 75 with esophageal cancer. The sequences come from peripheral blood, collected from a patient treated with proton-based radiotherapy.

The CDR3 DNA reads as TGTGCCAGCAGTTTGGCGGGAACGAACACTGAAGCTTTCTTT. Its protein is CASSLAGTNTEAFF. The chain couples TRBV27 to TRBJ1-1; the D is unclear. Germline CDR1 reads MNHEY; CDR2 reads SMNVEV (reference sequence). The CDR3 length is 14 residues. V lost 3 bases and J 1 base, leaving 9 bases between the germline ends.